The T cell receptor (beta chain) under discussion was sequenced for a study of identical twins. Using its own MiXCR run on the 5' RACE reads, TCRdb lists one record per CDR3 protein. The sample shows fewer than 500,000 distinct CDR3 sequences, roughly 26% of them seen only once. This CDR3 is built from 17 residues. The ends lost 1 base at V and 3 bases at J; junction bases unmatched: 12. Germline lookup yields CDR1 LGHNA and CDR2 YSLEER. This sample also appeared in a second study, on T cells expressing NK-cell markers. That study reports: The study drew TCR beta repertoires from sorted CD3+CD56+NKG2C+, CD3+CD56+NKG2C- and CD3+CD56-NKG2C+ T cells.

This clonotype was sampled from a woman aged 18-29 years in good health. The source material was CD4+ T cells sorted from blood. The chain joins TRBV4-3 to TRBJ2-7, with 7 bases that match TRBD1. CDR3: CASSQAVKTGSGYEQYF. The CDR3 region has the DNA TGCGCCAGCAGCCAAGCGGTCAAGACAGGGTCGGGCTACGAGCAGTACTTC.